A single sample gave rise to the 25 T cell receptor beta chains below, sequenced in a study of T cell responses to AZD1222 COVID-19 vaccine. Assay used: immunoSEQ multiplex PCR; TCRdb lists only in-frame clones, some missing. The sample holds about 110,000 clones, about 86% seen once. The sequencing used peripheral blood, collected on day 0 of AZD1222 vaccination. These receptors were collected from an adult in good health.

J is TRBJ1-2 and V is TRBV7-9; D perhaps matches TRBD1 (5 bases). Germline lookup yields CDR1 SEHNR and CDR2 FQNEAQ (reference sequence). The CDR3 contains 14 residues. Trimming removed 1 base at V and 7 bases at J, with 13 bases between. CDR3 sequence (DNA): TGTGCCAGCAGCTTAGGATGGGGAGGGGTTGGCTACACCTTC. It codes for CASSLGWGGVGYTF.

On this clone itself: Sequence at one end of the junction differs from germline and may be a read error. CDR3 in amino acids: CASTYEGNQPQHF. In DNA form, the CDR3 reads TGTGCCAGCACTTACGAAGGCAATCAGCCCCAGCATTTT. The chain couples TRBV6-2 or TRBV6-3 to TRBJ1-5; unclear D gene. The CDR3 is 13 residues long. Germline assignment: CDR1 MNHEY and CDR2 SVGEGT.

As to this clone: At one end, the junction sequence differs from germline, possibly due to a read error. The CDR3: CASSLGLAANTGELFF. CDR3 nucleotides: TGTGCCAGCAGCTTGGGGCTAGCGGCGAATACCGGGGAGCTGTTTTTT. The V call is TRBV5-4, the J call TRBJ2-2; 7 bases map to TRBD2. CDR1 is SGHNT, CDR2 YYREEE, per germline (reference sequence). The CDR3 has 16 residues.

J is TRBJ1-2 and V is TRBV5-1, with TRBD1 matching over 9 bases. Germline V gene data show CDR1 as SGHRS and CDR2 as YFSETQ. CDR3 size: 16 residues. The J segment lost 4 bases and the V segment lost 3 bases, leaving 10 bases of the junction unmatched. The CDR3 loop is CASSSGQDRGPYGYTF. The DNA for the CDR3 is TGCGCCAGCAGCTCGGGGCAGGACAGGGGTCCCTATGGCTACACCTTC.

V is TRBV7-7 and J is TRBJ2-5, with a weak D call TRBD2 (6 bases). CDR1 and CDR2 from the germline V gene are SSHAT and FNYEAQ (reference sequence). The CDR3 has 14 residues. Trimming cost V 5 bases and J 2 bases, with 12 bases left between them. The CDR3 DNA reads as TGTGCCAGCAGCCAAGGGACTCATCAAGAGACCCAGTACTTC. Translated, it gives CASSQGTHQETQYF.

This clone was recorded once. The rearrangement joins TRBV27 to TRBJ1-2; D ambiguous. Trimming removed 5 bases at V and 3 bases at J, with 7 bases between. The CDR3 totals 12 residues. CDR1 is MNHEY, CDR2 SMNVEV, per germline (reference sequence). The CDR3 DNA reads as TGTGCCAGCAGTCCCGGGGACTATGGCTACACCTTC. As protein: CASSPGDYGYTF.

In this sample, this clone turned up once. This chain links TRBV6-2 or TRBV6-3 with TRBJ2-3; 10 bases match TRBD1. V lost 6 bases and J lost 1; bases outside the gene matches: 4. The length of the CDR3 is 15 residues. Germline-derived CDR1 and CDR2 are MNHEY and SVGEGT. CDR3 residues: CASSRDRGGTDTQYF. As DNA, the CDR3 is TGTGCCAGCAGCCGGGACAGGGGTGGCACAGATACGCAGTATTTT.

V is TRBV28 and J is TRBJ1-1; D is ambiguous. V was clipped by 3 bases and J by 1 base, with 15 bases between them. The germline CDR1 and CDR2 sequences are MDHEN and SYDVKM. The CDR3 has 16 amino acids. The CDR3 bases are TGTGCCAGCAGTTTGGGTGGGTTCAGAACGAACACTGAAGCTTTCTTT. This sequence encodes CASSLGGFRTNTEAFF.

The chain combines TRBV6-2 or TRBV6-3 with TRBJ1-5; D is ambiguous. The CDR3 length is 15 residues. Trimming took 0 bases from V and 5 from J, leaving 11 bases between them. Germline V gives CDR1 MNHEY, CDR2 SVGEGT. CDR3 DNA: TGTGCCAGCAGTTACTCTAGGTACACGGATCAGCCCCAGCATTTT. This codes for CASSYSRYTDQPQHF.

The CDR3 DNA reads TGTGCCAGCAGCCCCTTCGGGGACCCCGGGGAGCTGTTTTTT. It translates to CASSPFGDPGELFF. The chain combines TRBV5-4 with TRBJ2-2, with D possibly called TRBD1 or TRBD2 (5 bases each). The germline V and J ends were trimmed by 4 bases and 6 bases, with 13 bases remaining between them. The germline CDR1 and CDR2 sequences are SGHNT and YYREEE (reference sequence). This CDR3 has 14 residues.

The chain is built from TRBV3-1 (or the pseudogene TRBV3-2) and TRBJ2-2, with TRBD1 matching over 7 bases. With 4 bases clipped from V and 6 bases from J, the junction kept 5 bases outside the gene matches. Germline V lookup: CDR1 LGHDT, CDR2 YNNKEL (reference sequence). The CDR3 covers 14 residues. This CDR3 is CASSRQGFAGELFF. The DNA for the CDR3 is TGTGCCAGCAGCCGACAGGGTTTCGCCGGGGAGCTGTTTTTT.

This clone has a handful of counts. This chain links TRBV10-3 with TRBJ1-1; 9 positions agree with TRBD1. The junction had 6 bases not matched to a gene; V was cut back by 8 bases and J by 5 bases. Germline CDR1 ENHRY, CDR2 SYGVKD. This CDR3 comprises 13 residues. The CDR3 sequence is CAIQQGAGTEAFF. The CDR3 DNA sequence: TGTGCCATCCAACAGGGGGCAGGGACTGAAGCTTTCTTT.

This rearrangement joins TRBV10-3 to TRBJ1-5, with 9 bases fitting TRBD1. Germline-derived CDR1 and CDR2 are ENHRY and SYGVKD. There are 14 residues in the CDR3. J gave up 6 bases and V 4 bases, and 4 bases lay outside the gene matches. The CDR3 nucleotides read TGTGCCATCAGTGTACAGGGGGCGGGTCAGCCCCAGCATTTT. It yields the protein CAISVQGAGQPQHF.

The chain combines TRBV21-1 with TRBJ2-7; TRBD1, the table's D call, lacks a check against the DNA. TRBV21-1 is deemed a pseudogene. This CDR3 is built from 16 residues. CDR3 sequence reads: CASSKVEGQGAREQYF. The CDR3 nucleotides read TGTGCCAGCAGCAAAGTAGAAGGACAGGGAGCAAGGGAGCAGTACTTC.

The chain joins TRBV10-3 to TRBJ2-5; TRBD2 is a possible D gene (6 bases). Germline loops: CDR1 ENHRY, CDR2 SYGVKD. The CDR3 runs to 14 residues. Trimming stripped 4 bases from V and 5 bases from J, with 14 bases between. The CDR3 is CAISGETSSETQYF. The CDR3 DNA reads TGTGCCATCAGTGGGGAAACTAGCAGCGAGACCCAGTACTTC.

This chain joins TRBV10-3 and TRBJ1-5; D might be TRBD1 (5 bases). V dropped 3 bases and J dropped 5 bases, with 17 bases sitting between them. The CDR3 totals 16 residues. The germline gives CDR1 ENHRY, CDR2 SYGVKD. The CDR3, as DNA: TGTGCCATCAGTGATTCCGTCGGGACGCACGATCAGCCCCAGCATTTT. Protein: CAISDSVGTHDQPQHF.

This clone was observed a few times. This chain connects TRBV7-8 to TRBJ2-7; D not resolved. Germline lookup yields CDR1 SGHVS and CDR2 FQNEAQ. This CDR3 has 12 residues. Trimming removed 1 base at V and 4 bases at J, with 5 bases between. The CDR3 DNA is TGTGCCAGCAGCTTAGTTGGATACGAGCAGTACTTC. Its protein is CASSLVGYEQYF.

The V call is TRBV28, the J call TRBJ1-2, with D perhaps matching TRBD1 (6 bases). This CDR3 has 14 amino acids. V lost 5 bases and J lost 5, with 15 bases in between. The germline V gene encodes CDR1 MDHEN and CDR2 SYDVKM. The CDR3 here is CASSTLTGPYGYTF. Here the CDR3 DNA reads TGTGCCAGCAGTACTTTGACAGGCCCTTATGGCTACACCTTC.

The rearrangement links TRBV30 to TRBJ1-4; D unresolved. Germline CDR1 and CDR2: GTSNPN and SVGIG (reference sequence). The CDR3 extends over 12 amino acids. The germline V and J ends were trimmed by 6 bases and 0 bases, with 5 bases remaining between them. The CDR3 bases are TGTGCCTGCGGTGCAACTAATGAAAAACTGTTTTTT. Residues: CACGATNEKLFF.

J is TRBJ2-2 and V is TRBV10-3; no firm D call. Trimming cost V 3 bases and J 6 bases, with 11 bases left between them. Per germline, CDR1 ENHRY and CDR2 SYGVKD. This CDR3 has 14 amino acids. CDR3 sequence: CAISDFGRPGELFF. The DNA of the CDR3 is TGTGCCATCAGTGATTTTGGACGGCCCGGGGAGCTGTTTTTT.

The CDR3 loop reads CASPPERGALYEQYF. In DNA, the CDR3 is TGTGCCAGCCCCCCCGAGCGGGGGGCTTTGTACGAGCAGTACTTC. The gene calls are TRBV6-4 and TRBJ2-7; 9 bases line up with TRBD2. The CDR3 sequence is 15 residues long. Germline V gene data show CDR1 as MRHNA and CDR2 as SNTAGT. Trimming took 8 bases from V and 4 from J; bases not matched to a gene: 12.

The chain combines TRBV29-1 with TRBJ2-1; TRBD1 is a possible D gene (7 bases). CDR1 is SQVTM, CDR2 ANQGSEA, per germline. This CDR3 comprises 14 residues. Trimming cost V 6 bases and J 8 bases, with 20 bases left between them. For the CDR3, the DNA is TGCAGCGTGGTTGACAGGGCGCGGGGCTATGAGCAGTTCTTC. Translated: CSVVDRARGYEQFF.

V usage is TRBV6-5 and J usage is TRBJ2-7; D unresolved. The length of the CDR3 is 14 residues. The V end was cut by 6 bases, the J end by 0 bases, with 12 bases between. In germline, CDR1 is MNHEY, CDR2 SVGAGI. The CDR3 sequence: CASSGFGSSYEQYF. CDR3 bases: TGTGCCAGCAGCGGGTTTGGTAGCTCCTACGAGCAGTACTTC.

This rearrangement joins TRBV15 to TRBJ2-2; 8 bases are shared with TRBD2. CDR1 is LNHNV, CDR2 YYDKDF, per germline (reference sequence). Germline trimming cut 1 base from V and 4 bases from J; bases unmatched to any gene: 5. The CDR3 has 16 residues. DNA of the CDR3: TGTGCCACCAGCAGAGGCTTAGCGGGGACCACCGGGGAGCTGTTTTTT. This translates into CATSRGLAGTTGELFF.

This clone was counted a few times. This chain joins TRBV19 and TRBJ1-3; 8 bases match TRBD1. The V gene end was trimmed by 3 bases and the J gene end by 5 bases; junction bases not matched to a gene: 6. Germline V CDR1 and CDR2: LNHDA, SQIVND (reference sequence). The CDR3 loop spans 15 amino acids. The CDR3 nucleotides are TGTGCCAGTAGTATCCCAGGGGGCAAGAGAAACACCATATATTTT. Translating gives CASSIPGGKRNTIYF.